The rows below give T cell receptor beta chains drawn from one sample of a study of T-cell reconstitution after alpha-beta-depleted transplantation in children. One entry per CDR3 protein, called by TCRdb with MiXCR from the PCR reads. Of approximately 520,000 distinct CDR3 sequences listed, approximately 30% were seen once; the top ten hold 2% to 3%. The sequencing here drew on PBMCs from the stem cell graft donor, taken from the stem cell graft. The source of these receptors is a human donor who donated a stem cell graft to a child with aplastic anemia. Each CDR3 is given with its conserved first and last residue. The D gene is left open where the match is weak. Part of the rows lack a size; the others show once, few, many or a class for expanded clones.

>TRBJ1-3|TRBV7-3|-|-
CASSPGGQISGNTIYF
TGTGCCAGCAGCCCCGGCGGGCAGATCTCTGGAAACACCATATATTTT
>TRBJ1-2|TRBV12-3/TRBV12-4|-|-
CASSLIRGRWGYGYTF
TGTGCCAGCAGCCTCATCCGAGGGCGCTGGGGCTATGGCTACACCTTC
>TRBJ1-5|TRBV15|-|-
CATSRETESTQHF
TGTGCCACCAGCAGAGAGACTGAGAGCACCCAGCATTTT
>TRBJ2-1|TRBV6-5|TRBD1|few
CASKDRDRGWNEQFF
TGTGCCAGCAAAGACCGGGACAGGGGGTGGAATGAGCAGTTCTTC
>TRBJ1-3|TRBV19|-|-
CASTDVGVSGNTIYF
TGTGCCAGTACCGACGTAGGGGTATCTGGAAACACCATATATTTT
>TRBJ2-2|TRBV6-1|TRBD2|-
CASRSGTSLSGELFF
TGTGCCAGCAGATCCGGGACTAGTCTATCCGGGGAGCTGTTTTTT
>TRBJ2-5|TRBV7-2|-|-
CASSLVLVETQYF
TGTGCCAGCAGCTTAGTCCTAGTAGAGACCCAGTACTTC
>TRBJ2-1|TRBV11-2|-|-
CASSFQGTYNEQFF
TGTGCCAGCAGCTTTCAGGGTACCTACAATGAGCAGTTCTTC
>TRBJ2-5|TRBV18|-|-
CASSPKGVGETQYF
TGTGCCAGCTCACCAAAAGGGGTTGGAGAGACCCAGTACTTC
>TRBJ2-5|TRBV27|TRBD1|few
CASSFTGGGNQETQYF
TGTGCCAGCAGTTTCACAGGGGGCGGAAATCAGGAGACCCAGTACTTC
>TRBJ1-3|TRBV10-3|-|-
CAISDVTGSGNTIYF
TGTGCCATCAGTGACGTGACGGGATCTGGAAACACCATATATTTT
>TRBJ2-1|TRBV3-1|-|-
CASSHLLAGNEQFF
TGTGCCAGCAGCCACTTACTAGCAGGGAATGAGCAGTTCTTC
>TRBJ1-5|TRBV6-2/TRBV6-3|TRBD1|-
CASSWDRGRAGSNQPQHF
TGTGCCAGCAGTTGGGACAGGGGGCGGGCTGGAAGCAATCAGCCCCAGCATTTT
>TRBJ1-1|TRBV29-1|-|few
CSARRTAPEAFF
TGCAGCGCCCGACGAACGGCCCCTGAAGCTTTCTTT
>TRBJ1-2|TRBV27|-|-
CASRLLRGDGYTF
TGTGCCAGCAGACTCCTAAGGGGTGATGGCTACACCTTC
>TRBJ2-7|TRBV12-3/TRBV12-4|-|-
CASSFRGTSLYEQYF
TGTGCCAGCAGTTTTAGAGGAACATCGCTTTACGAGCAGTACTTC
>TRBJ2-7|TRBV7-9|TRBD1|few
CASSLAAGTGGFHEQYF
TGTGCCAGCAGCTTAGCCGCCGGCACAGGGGGCTTCCACGAGCAGTACTTC
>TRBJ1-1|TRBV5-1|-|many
CASSSTGNTEAFF
TGTGCCAGCAGTTCTACAGGGAACACTGAAGCTTTCTTT
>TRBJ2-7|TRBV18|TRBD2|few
CASSPPFLAGVGEQYF
TGTGCCAGCTCACCACCATTCCTAGCGGGAGTAGGCGAGCAGTACTTC
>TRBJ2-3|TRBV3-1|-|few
CASSRSGSTDTQYF
TGTGCCAGCAGCCGGTCCGGGTCCACAGATACGCAGTATTTT
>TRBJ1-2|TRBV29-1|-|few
CSVEGDGGFESSTF
TGCAGCGTTGAAGGGGACGGCGGGTTCGAGTCGTCGACCTTC
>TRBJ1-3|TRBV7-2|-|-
CASSLQGLESGNTIYF
TGTGCCAGCAGCTTACAGGGGCTGGAATCGGGAAACACCATATATTTT
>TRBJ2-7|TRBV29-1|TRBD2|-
CSVSFGTSGYEQYF
TGCAGCGTGAGTTTCGGGACTAGCGGTTACGAGCAGTACTTC
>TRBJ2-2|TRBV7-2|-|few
CAASPQGNTGELFF
TGTGCCGCCTCCCCCCAGGGAAACACCGGGGAGCTGTTTTTT
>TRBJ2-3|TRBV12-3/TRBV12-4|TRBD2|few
CASSLWGGLAGDTDTQYF
TGTGCCAGCAGTTTATGGGGTGGGCTAGCGGGAGACACAGATACGCAGTATTTT
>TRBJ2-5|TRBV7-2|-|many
CASSENQETQYF
TGTGCCAGCAGCGAAAACCAAGAGACCCAGTACTTC
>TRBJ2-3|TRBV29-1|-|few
CSVLSGQATDTQYF
TGCAGCGTTCTCTCTGGGCAGGCCACAGATACGCAGTATTTT
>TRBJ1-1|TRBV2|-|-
CASSEEGITEAFF
TGTGCCAGCAGTGAAGAAGGAATCACTGAAGCTTTCTTT
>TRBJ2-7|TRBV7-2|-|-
CASSSPVLKEQYF
TGTGCCAGCAGCTCCCCGGTCCTAAAGGAGCAGTACTTC